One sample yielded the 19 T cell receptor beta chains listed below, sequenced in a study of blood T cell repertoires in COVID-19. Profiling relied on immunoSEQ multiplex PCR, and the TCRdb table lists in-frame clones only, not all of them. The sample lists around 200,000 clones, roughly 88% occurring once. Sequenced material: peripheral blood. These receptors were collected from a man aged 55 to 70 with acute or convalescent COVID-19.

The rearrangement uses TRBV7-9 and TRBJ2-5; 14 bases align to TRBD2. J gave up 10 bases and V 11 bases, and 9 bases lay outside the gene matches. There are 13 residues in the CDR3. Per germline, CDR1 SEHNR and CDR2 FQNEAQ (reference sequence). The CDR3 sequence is CAGGTSGRSDQYF. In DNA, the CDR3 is TGTGCCGGAGGGACTAGCGGGAGATCGGACCAGTACTTC.

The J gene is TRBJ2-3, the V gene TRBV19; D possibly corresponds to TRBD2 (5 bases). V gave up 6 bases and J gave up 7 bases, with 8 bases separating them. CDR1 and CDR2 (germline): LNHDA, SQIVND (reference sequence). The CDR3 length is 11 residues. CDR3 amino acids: CASRREYTQYF. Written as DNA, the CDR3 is TGTGCCAGTAGAAGGGAGTATACGCAGTATTTT.

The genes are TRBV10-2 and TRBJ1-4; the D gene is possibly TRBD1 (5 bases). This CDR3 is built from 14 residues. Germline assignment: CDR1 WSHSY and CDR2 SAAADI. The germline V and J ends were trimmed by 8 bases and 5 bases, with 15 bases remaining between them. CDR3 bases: TGCGCCAGCTCCTTGCGGGGGTCAAATGAAAAACTGTTTTTT. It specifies CASSLRGSNEKLFF.

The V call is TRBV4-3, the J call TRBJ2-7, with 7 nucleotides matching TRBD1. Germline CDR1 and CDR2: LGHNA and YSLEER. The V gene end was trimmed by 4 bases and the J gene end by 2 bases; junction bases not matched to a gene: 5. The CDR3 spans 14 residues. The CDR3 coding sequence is TGCGCCAGCAGCCCTAGTCAGGGGGCCTACGAGCAGTACTTC. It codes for CASSPSQGAYEQYF.

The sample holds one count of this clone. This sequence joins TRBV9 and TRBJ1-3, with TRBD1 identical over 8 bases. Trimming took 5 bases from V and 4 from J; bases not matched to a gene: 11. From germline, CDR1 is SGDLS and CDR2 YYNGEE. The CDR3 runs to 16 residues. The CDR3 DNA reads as TGTGCCAGCAGTTCTACCCCAGGGGGCGCGGGAAACACCATATATTTT. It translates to CASSSTPGGAGNTIYF.

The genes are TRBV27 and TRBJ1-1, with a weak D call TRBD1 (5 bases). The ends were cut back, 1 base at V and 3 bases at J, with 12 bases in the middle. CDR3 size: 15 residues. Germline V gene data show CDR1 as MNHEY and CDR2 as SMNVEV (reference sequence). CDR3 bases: TGTGCCAGCAGTTTATGGGGTTCAGGGTACACTGAAGCTTTCTTT. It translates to CASSLWGSGYTEAFF.

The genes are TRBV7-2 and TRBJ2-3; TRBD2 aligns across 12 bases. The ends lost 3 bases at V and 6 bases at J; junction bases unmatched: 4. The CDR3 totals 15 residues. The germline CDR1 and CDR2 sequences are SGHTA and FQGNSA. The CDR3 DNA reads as TGTGCCAGCAGCTTGACTAGCGGGAGTTGGGATACGCAGTATTTT. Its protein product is CASSLTSGSWDTQYF.

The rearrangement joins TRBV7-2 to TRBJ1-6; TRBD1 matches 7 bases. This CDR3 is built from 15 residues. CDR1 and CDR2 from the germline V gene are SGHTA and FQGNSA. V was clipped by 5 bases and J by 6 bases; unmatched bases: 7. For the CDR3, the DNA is TGTGCCAGCAGCCCAAACAGGGGATCTAATTCACCCCTCCACTTT. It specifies CASSPNRGSNSPLHF.

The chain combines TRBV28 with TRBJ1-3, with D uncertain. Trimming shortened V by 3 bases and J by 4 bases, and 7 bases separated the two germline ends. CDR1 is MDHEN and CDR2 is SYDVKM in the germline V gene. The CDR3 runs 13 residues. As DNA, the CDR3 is TGTGCCAGCAGTTTCGGTGCCGGAAACACCATATATTTT. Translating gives CASSFGAGNTIYF.

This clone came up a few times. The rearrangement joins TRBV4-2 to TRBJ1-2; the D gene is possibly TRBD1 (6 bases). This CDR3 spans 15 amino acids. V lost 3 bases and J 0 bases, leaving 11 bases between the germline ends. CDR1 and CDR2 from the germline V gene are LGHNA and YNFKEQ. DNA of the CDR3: TGTGCCAGCAGCCAGAAACAGGGCACTAACTATGGCTACACCTTC. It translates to CASSQKQGTNYGYTF.

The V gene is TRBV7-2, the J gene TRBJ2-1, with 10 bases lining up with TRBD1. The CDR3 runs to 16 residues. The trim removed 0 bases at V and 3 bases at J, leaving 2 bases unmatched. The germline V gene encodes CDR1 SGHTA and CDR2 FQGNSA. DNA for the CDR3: TGTGCCAGCAGCTTAGCCGGGACAGGGGTCTACAATGAGCAGTTCTTC. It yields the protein CASSLAGTGVYNEQFF.

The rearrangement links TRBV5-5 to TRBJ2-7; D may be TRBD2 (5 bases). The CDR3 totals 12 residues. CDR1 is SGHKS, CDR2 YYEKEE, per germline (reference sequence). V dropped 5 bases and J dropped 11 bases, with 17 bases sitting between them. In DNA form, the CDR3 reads TGTGCCAGCAGAACGACGGGAAACTGGGAGTACTTC. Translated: CASRTTGNWEYF.

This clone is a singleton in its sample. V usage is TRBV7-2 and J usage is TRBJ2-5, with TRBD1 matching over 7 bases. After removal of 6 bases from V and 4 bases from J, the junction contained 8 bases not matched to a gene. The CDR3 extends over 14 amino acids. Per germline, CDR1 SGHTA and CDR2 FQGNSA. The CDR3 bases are TGTGCCAGCAGTCAAAAAGGGGGCCGAGAGACCCAGTACTTC. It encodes CASSQKGGRETQYF.

The CDR3 DNA reads TGCGCCAGCAGCTTGGGACAGGGGAACACAGATACGCAGTATTTT. Amino acid sequence: CASSLGQGNTDTQYF. The J gene is TRBJ2-3, the V gene TRBV5-1; TRBD1 matches at 8 bases. The CDR3 covers 15 residues. With 0 bases clipped from V and 2 bases from J, the junction kept 2 bases outside the gene matches. Germline values: CDR1 SGHRS, CDR2 YFSETQ.

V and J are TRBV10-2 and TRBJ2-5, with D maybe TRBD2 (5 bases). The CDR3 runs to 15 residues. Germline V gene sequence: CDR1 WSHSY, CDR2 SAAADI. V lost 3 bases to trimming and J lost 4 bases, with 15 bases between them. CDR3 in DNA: TGCGCCAGCAGTGAAGGAGGACCCGCGGGAGAGACCCAGTACTTC. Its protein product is CASSEGGPAGETQYF.

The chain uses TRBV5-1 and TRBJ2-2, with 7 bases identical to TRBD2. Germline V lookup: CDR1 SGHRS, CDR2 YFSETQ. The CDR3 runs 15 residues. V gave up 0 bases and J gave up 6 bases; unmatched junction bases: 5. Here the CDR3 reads CASSLEGGPAGELFF. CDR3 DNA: TGCGCCAGCAGCTTGGAGGGAGGGCCAGCCGGGGAGCTGTTTTTT. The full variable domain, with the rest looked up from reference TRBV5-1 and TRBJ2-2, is KAGVTQTPRYLIKTRGQQVTLSCSPISGHRSVSWYQQTPGQGLQFLFEYFSETQRNKGNFPGRFSGRQFSNSRSEMNVSTLELGDSALYLCASSLEGGPAGELFFGEGSRLTVL.

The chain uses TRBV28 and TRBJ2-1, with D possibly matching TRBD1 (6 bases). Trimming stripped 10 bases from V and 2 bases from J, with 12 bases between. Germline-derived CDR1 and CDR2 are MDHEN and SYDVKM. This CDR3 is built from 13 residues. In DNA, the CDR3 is TGTGCCACACGGGACACCCCCTACAATGAGCAGTTCTTC. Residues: CATRDTPYNEQFF.

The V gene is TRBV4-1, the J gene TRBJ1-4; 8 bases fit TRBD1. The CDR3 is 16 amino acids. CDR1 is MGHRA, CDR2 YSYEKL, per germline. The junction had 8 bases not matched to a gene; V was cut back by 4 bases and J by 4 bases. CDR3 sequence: CASSLPPGQVNEKLFF. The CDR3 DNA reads TGCGCCAGCAGCCTGCCCCCGGGACAGGTTAATGAAAAACTGTTTTTT.

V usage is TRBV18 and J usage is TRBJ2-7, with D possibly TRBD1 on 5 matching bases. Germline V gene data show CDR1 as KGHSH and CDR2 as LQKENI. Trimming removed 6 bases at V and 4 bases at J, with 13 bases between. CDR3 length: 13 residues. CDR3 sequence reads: CASSPGSGYEQYF. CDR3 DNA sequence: TGTGCCAGCTCCCCCGGATCAGGGTACGAGCAGTACTTC.